These 18 T cell receptor beta chains originate from one sample sequenced in a study of human T cells and chemical hapten exposure. Time point defined: patch test 3, about 24 weeks after DPC sensitization. Treatment here: therapeutic diphenylcyclopropenone sensitization with weekly scalp DPC. TCRdb itself ran the RACE reads through MiXCR, one entry per CDR3 protein. The sample consists of about 82,000 distinct CDR3 sequences, under 15% of them appearing once. This specimen consisted of whole blood, obtained in connection with sensitization to the hapten diphenylcyclopropenone (DPC). These receptors were taken from a woman aged 50 to 60 with alopecia areata. Some clones in this sample may be carry-over from other donors' samples.

The V gene is TRBV5-4, the J gene TRBJ1-4; D may be TRBD1 (6 bases). The CDR3 length is 13 residues. Trimming cost V 4 bases and J 8 bases, with 12 bases left between them. Germline V lookup: CDR1 SGHNT, CDR2 YYREEE (reference sequence). As DNA, the CDR3 is TGTGCCAGCAGCATAACAGGGAGCGAAAAACTGTTTTTT. It codes for CASSITGSEKLFF.

In this sample, this clonotype turned up a few times. This chain connects TRBV27 to TRBJ1-4; 11 positions agree with TRBD1. The CDR3 covers 15 residues. The junction had 4 bases not matched to a gene; V was cut back by 5 bases and J by 5 bases. The germline gives CDR1 MNHEY, CDR2 SMNVEV (reference sequence). CDR3 nucleotides: TGTGCCAGCAGTACCTGGACAGGGGGCAATGAAAAACTGTTTTTT. Amino acids: CASSTWTGGNEKLFF.

This clonotype was seen at least ten times. V is TRBV5-6 and J is TRBJ2-5; 12 nucleotides align to TRBD1. Germline V gene data show CDR1 as SGHDT and CDR2 as YYEEEE. The trim removed 3 bases at V and 5 bases at J, leaving 5 bases unmatched. The CDR3 consists of 15 residues. This CDR3 reads CASSSGTGGGETQYF. The CDR3 DNA reads TGTGCCAGCAGCTCCGGGACAGGGGGCGGTGAGACCCAGTACTTC.

In its sample, this clonotype was seen once. A read error may be the cause here, since a much bigger clone is one base away. The V and J genes are TRBV6-6 and TRBJ2-2; D may be TRBD1 (6 bases). The CDR3 loop spans 13 amino acids. The V gene lost 7 bases and the J gene lost 5 bases, with 11 bases spanning the gap. Germline lookup yields CDR1 MNHNY and CDR2 SVGAGI (reference sequence). The chain's CDR3 is CASNSGVTGELFF. The CDR3 DNA follows: TGTGCCAGCAACTCAGGGGTGACCGGGGAGCTGTTTTTT.

The chain carries TRBV28 and TRBJ1-2; D is perhaps TRBD1 (6 bases). CDR1 and CDR2 (germline): MDHEN, SYDVKM. The CDR3 spans 14 residues. The ends were cut back, 6 bases at V and 4 bases at J, with 15 bases in the middle. CDR3 protein: CASSRGARLYGYTF. DNA for the CDR3: TGTGCCAGCAGCCGGGGGGCCCGTCTCTATGGCTACACCTTC.

Ten or more counts support this clonotype. The chain employs TRBV6-5 and TRBJ1-1; no clear D. V gave up 5 bases and J gave up 3 bases, with 19 bases separating them. The germline gives CDR1 MNHEY, CDR2 SVGAGI. This CDR3 comprises 16 residues. This CDR3 reads CASSRATRLLDTEAFF. The CDR3 DNA reads as TGTGCCAGCAGTCGCGCAACACGGCTCTTGGACACTGAAGCTTTCTTT.

The chain carries TRBV5-6 and TRBJ2-1; 9 nucleotides line up with TRBD2. Per the germline V gene, CDR1 is SGHDT and CDR2 is YYEEEE. This CDR3 has 13 amino acids. Trimming at V came to 4 bases and at J to 8 bases, leaving 4 bases not matched to a gene. CDR3 coding DNA: TGTGCCAGCAGCGGACTAGCGACCCATGAGCAGTTCTTC. Translating it yields CASSGLATHEQFF.

This sequence joins TRBV7-8 and TRBJ2-7, with 8 bases that match TRBD1. Germline-derived CDR1 and CDR2 are SGHVS and FQNEAQ. J gave up 5 bases and V 0 bases, and 15 bases lay outside the gene matches. The CDR3 covers 18 residues. The CDR3 DNA reads TGTGCCAGCAGCTTAGCCCGAATCCCCGCGACAGGGGTCGACGAGCAGTACTTC. Amino acids: CASSLARIPATGVDEQYF.

Only a few counts were recorded for this clonotype. The chain couples TRBV5-1 to TRBJ2-5; D might be TRBD1 (5 bases). The CDR3 is made up of 16 amino acids. Trimming cost V 0 bases and J 3 bases, with 15 bases left between them. Germline V gene sequence: CDR1 SGHRS, CDR2 YFSETQ. Here the CDR3 reads CASSLGSRVWEETQYF. The DNA of the CDR3 is TGCGCCAGCAGCTTGGGGTCCAGGGTTTGGGAAGAGACCCAGTACTTC. The full variable domain, with the rest looked up from reference TRBV5-1 and TRBJ2-5, is KAGVTQTPRYLIKTRGQQVTLSCSPISGHRSVSWYQQTPGQGLQFLFEYFSETQRNKGNFPGRFSGRQFSNSRSEMNVSTLELGDSALYLCASSLGSRVWEETQYFGPGTRLLVL.

The CDR3 loop is CASSQGANTIYF. In DNA, the CDR3 is TGTGCCAGCAGCCAGGGGGCGAACACCATATATTTT. V and J are TRBV3-1 and TRBJ1-3, with D possibly TRBD1 on 6 matching bases. This CDR3 contains 12 residues. Per germline, CDR1 LGHDT and CDR2 YNNKEL (reference sequence). V dropped 3 bases and J dropped 7 bases, with 7 bases sitting between them.

The V call is TRBV20-1, the J call TRBJ2-7; 14 bases line up with TRBD2. The CDR3 is made up of 14 amino acids. The ends lost 5 bases at V and 2 bases at J; junction bases unmatched: 2. Germline V gene data show CDR1 as DFQATT and CDR2 as SNEGSKA (reference sequence). CDR3 protein: CSAGGLAGAYEQYF. Here the CDR3 DNA reads TGCAGTGCTGGGGGACTAGCGGGGGCCTACGAGCAGTACTTC.

The chain employs TRBV6-5 and TRBJ1-5; D is possibly TRBD1 (5 bases). V was pared by 5 bases and J by 10 bases, with 21 bases between. The germline V gene has CDR1 MNHEY and CDR2 SVGAGI. The CDR3 has 15 residues. CDR3 sequence reads: CASSQNLPGSDPQHF. DNA of the CDR3: TGTGCCAGCAGTCAAAACCTCCCAGGGTCAGATCCCCAGCATTTT.

This clonotype came up many times. V and J are TRBV5-1 and TRBJ2-1; 13 nucleotides line up with TRBD2. Germline V lookup: CDR1 SGHRS, CDR2 YFSETQ. With 1 base clipped from V and 5 bases from J, the junction kept 3 bases outside the gene matches. The length of the CDR3 is 16 residues. In DNA, the CDR3 is TGCGCCAGCAGCTTGTTCGGGACTAGCGGGAACAATGAGCAGTTCTTC. This codes for CASSLFGTSGNNEQFF. Using reference TRBV5-1 and TRBJ2-1 for the parts outside the CDR3, the full variable domain is KAGVTQTPRYLIKTRGQQVTLSCSPISGHRSVSWYQQTPGQGLQFLFEYFSETQRNKGNFPGRFSGRQFSNSRSEMNVSTLELGDSALYLCASSLFGTSGNNEQFFGPGTRLTVL.

The gene calls are TRBV2 and TRBJ1-1; D gene uncertain. The germline V and J ends were trimmed by 4 bases and 5 bases, with 5 bases remaining between them. The germline V gene has CDR1 SNHLY and CDR2 FYNNEI. This CDR3 region has 11 residues. Written as DNA, the CDR3 is TGTGCCAGCAGTGGGAGGACTGAAGCTTTCTTT. Translating gives CASSGRTEAFF.

This clonotype was seen a handful of times. The CDR3 protein is CASRAGTKQFF. The CDR3 bases are TGCGCCAGCAGGGCCGGGACCAAGCAGTTCTTC. The chain is built from TRBV10-2 and TRBJ2-1; the D call may be TRBD1 or TRBD2 (5 bases each). Deletions cut 6 bases from V and 11 bases from J, with 11 bases between. There are 11 residues in the CDR3. Germline CDR1 reads WSHSY; CDR2 reads SAAADI.

This clonotype was observed at least ten times. The chain links TRBV10-1 to TRBJ2-3; D is perhaps TRBD1 (6 bases). V gave up 6 bases and J gave up 2 bases, with 15 bases separating them. The CDR3 runs 15 residues. Germline values: CDR1 WNHNN, CDR2 SYGVQD (reference sequence). CDR3 protein: CASSTIKGDTDTQYF. DNA for the CDR3: TGCGCCAGCAGCACCATCAAGGGGGACACAGATACGCAGTATTTT.

This clonotype was seen at least ten times. This chain joins TRBV2 and TRBJ2-1; the match to TRBD2 covers 11 bases. With 5 bases clipped from V and 3 bases from J, the junction kept 9 bases outside the gene matches. The CDR3 has 17 residues. The germline V gene has CDR1 SNHLY and CDR2 FYNNEI. The CDR3: CASSQFSGRAGYNEQFF. CDR3 nucleotides: TGTGCCAGCAGTCAATTTAGCGGGAGGGCCGGCTACAATGAGCAGTTCTTC.

In its sample, this clonotype was seen many times. The chain's CDR3 is CASSHWHGQGTPNEQFF. CDR3 DNA sequence: TGTGCCAGCAGCCATTGGCATGGACAGGGCACACCCAATGAGCAGTTCTTC. The chain uses TRBV14 and TRBJ2-1; 8 nucleotides align to TRBD1. The CDR3 runs 17 residues. Germline V gives CDR1 SGHDN, CDR2 FVKESK. With V trimmed by 3 bases and J by 6 bases, 13 bases remained unmatched. Combining the CDR3 with reference TRBV14 and TRBJ2-1 gives the whole variable domain EAGVTQFPSHSVIEKGQTVTLRCDPISGHDNLYWYRRVMGKEIKFLLHFVKESKQDESGMPNNRFLAERTGGTYSTLKVQPAELEDSGVYFCASSHWHGQGTPNEQFFGPGTRLTVL.